Below, 13 T cell receptor beta chains from the same sample are listed, as sequenced in a study of cytomegalovirus exposure and HLA in healthy donors. Vbeta (60) and Jbeta (13) primers were used in the PCR. Sequenced by immunoSEQ multiplex PCR; TCRdb stores in-frame clones only, minus some. This sample has approximately 110,000 clones; 65% to 80% occur once, and the top ten carry about 13%. Material for sequencing was PBMCs. The receptors originated from a woman aged 40 to 55 in good health and CMV-seropositive.

This CDR3 is CAISESPGPPNYGYTF. DNA of the CDR3: TGTGCCATCAGTGAGTCCCCAGGGCCCCCCAACTATGGCTACACCTTC. The chain links TRBV10-3 to TRBJ1-2; tentatively, D is TRBD1 (5 bases). Looked up from germline, CDR1 is ENHRY and CDR2 is SYGVKD. V was cut by 0 bases and J by 2 bases, with 13 bases left in between. The length of the CDR3 is 16 residues.

The chain combines TRBV6-5 with TRBJ2-3, with unresolved D. Germline CDR1 and CDR2: MNHEY and SVGAGI. Between the trimmed V and J ends, which lost 0 bases and 0 bases, there was a span of 10 bases. CDR3 length equals 16 residues. CDR3 region: CASSYSGGISTDTQYF. DNA of the CDR3: TGTGCCAGCAGTTACTCTGGCGGAATTAGCACAGATACGCAGTATTTT.

This chain links TRBV6-1 with TRBJ2-3, with a weak D call TRBD2 (6 bases). V was pared by 1 base and J by 2 bases, with 16 bases between. Germline V gene sequence: CDR1 MNHNS, CDR2 SASEGT. CDR3 length: 17 amino acids. CDR3 in amino acids: CASSEGRVRRDTDTQYF. DNA for the CDR3: TGTGCCAGCAGTGAAGGGAGGGTGCGGCGGGACACAGATACGCAGTATTTT.

V gene TRBV19 combines with J gene TRBJ2-7, with TRBD1 matching 7 bases. Germline trimming cut 7 bases from V and 0 bases from J; bases unmatched to any gene: 6. CDR1 and CDR2 from the germline V gene are LNHDA and SQIVND (reference sequence). The CDR3 loop spans 14 amino acids. CDR3 residues: CASKMTGSSYEQYF. CDR3 coding DNA: TGTGCCAGTAAGATGACAGGGAGCTCCTACGAGCAGTACTTC.

V gene TRBV9 combines with J gene TRBJ2-1, with 12 bases lining up with TRBD2. The CDR3 is made up of 17 amino acids. The germline CDR1 and CDR2 sequences are SGDLS and YYNGEE. The ends lost 0 bases at V and 7 bases at J; junction bases unmatched: 8. The chain's CDR3 is CASSVGASGRAGNEQFF. The CDR3 DNA reads as TGTGCCAGCAGCGTAGGGGCTAGCGGGAGGGCCGGGAATGAGCAGTTCTTC.

This clone was counted a few times. The CDR3 spells CASSDRTVFSNQPQHF. The DNA of the CDR3 is TGTGCCAGCAGTGATCGGACAGTCTTTAGCAATCAGCCCCAGCATTTT. The chain is built from TRBV25-1 and TRBJ1-5, with D possibly TRBD1 on 6 matching bases. The CDR3 is made up of 16 amino acids. In germline, CDR1 is MGHDK, CDR2 SYGVNS. V was pared by 3 bases and J by 0 bases, with 12 bases between.

This clone appeared a few times. The chain has TRBV28 and TRBJ2-2; TRBD1 aligns across 11 bases. Trimming at V came to 6 bases and at J to 8 bases, leaving 2 bases not matched to a gene. The CDR3 sequence is 13 residues long. CDR1 MDHEN and CDR2 SYDVKM come from the germline V gene. CDR3 coding DNA: TGTGCCAGCAGGGACAGGGGGCTTGGGGAGCTGTTTTTT. This gives the protein CASRDRGLGELFF.

The chain recombines TRBV14 with TRBJ2-5; perhaps TRBD1 as D (6 bases). Trimming left V 8 bases short and J 5 bases short, with 18 bases between. The CDR3 covers 14 residues. The germline gives CDR1 SGHDN, CDR2 FVKESK. The CDR3 reads CASRRTGGTETQYF. The DNA of the CDR3 is TGTGCCAGCCGTCGGACTGGGGGCACCGAGACCCAGTACTTC.

The rearrangement joins TRBV15 to TRBJ2-5, with 11 bases matching TRBD1. Near its end, the DNA agrees better with TRBJ2-7, so the J call may be wrong. Germline V gives CDR1 LNHNV, CDR2 YYDKDF (reference sequence). This CDR3 has 16 residues. The CDR3 reads CATSRRTGQGVSEQYF. The CDR3 DNA sequence: TGTGCCACCAGCCGGCGGACGGGACAGGGGGTGTCCGAGCAGTACTTC.

This clone was observed once. The V gene is TRBV27, the J gene TRBJ1-1; D gene ambiguous. Trimming cost V 4 bases and J 0 bases, with 15 bases left between them. Germline V gene lookup returns CDR1 MNHEY and CDR2 SMNVEV (reference sequence). The length of the CDR3 is 16 residues. The CDR3 protein is CASSSVDTGMNTEAFF. Here the CDR3 DNA reads TGTGCCAGCAGTTCCGTTGATACGGGGATGAACACTGAAGCTTTCTTT.

This clone was seen once. The chain employs TRBV7-3 and TRBJ2-3; weak D call: TRBD2 (5 bases). V lost 2 bases, J lost 2 bases, and 8 bases lay in between. The CDR3 length is 14 residues. Germline values: CDR1 SGHTA, CDR2 FQGTGA. In nucleotides, the CDR3 is TGTGCCAGCAGCTTAGCGGGCGCCACAGATACGCAGTATTTT. This translates into CASSLAGATDTQYF.

Only a few counts were recorded for this clone. This chain links TRBV25-1 with TRBJ2-3, with D possibly being TRBD2 (5 bases). CDR1 is MGHDK, CDR2 SYGVNS, per germline. The CDR3 loop spans 15 amino acids. The V gene lost 2 bases and the J gene lost 2 bases, with 11 bases spanning the gap. CDR3 DNA sequence: TGTGCCAGCAGTGAAAGAGGGTCTTACACAGATACGCAGTATTTT. Protein sequence: CASSERGSYTDTQYF. The full variable domain, completed using reference TRBV25-1 and TRBJ2-3, is EADIYQTPRYLVIGTGKKITLECSQTMGHDKMYWYQQDPGMELHLIHYSYGVNSTEKGDLSSESTVSRIRTEHFPLTLESARPSHTSQYLCASSERGSYTDTQYFGPGTRLTVL.

The chain uses TRBV2 and TRBJ2-7; 7 nucleotides line up with TRBD1. Germline assignment: CDR1 SNHLY and CDR2 FYNNEI. The CDR3 has 13 residues. V dropped 9 bases and J dropped 2; count of bases not matched to a gene: 7. In DNA form, the CDR3 reads TGTGCCAGTGGGCGACAGGGTCCCTACGAGCAGTACTTC. Protein product: CASGRQGPYEQYF.